This TCR beta chain was captured by sequencing in a study of T cell clones after liver transplantation (dated by TCRdb to the late 2010s). Some background on the complete study: The samples were obtained from ITN030ST, a randomized trial that attempted immunosuppression withdrawal within 2 years after liver transplantation. Blood samples were collected pre-transplant, pre-randomization before withdrawal, and post-randomization after either complete withdrawal or failed withdrawal. As an antigen-independent comparator for donor-reactive sequences, third party-reactive TCRbeta sequences were also identified from pre-transplant MLRs. Three of the eight recipients were HCV-positive; the others were transplanted for non-autoimmune, non-viral indications. The subjects received no induction therapy and were kept on standard immunosuppression until randomization at 12-24 months post-transplant. The study cohort included 8 liver transplant recipients, of whom 3 were classified as tolerant and 5 as non-tolerant. Tolerance was defined as complete immunosuppression withdrawal for at least one year with no rise in liver enzymes beyond twice the upper limit of normal. Donor-reactive T cell clones were identified by TCRbeta sequencing following a pre-transplant mixed lymphocyte reaction and were subsequently tracked in post-transplant blood. The paper as a whole reports these results and caveats: In a couple of subjects, low numbers of available donor cells limited the measurable donor-reactive repertoire. Because no allograft tissue specimens were available, donor-reactive T cells may have migrated into the graft instead of being deleted. Conclusions were preliminary, limited by small, heterogeneous patient numbers and non-standardized post-transplant time points. Once repertoire turnover was taken into account, donor-reactive detection showed a significant reduction for CD4 in 7 of 8 subjects and for CD8 in 8 of 8. Donor-reactive sequences declined more than third party-reactive ones, suggesting partial antigen-specific deletion unrelated to withdrawal success. In most of the 8 subjects, regardless of tolerance or HCV status, circulating donor-reactive CD4 TCRbeta sequences dropped significantly post-transplant.

Explained via the paper, the time point label denotes: pre-transplant. Thawed unstimulated PBMCs were stained for CD3, CD4 and CD8 and FACS-sorted into CD3+CD4+ and CD3+CD8+ populations. Randomization to immunosuppression withdrawal applied to every one of the 8 studied subjects. The Qiagen DNeasy Blood and Tissue Kit was used to isolate genomic DNA. The germline V and J ends show losses of 4 bases and 7 bases respectively, and no gene match explains 1 base of the junction. The cysteine opens and the phenylalanine closes a CDR3 of 12 amino acids. Solely the CDR3 DNA is kept, with 36 bases framed from the first base. CDR1 and CDR2 were assigned from the germline V gene as SNHLY and FYNNEI. This clone was counted a single time. Its binding antigen is unknown. Per-base qualities were not stored, and no clone one base away is much larger. High-throughput TCRbeta CDR3 sequencing of frozen genomic DNA was performed by immunoSEQ, including PCR amplification, mapping, bias correction and internal controls. The published analysis was carried out like this. Productive rearrangements were kept, and unique TCRbeta sequences were defined by CDR3 nucleotide sequence plus V and J gene. Donor-reactive sequences required at least 5-fold expansion in CFSE-low cells versus unstimulated pre-transplant cells and at least 0.01% frequency. Per-subject minimum frequency thresholds, based on the lowest-template unstimulated sample, ensured at least 90% detection power. Repertoire turnover was measured by Jensen-Shannon divergence between the top 1000 TCRbeta sequences post- and pre-transplant. Changes in detection of donor-reactive sequences were assessed with two-sided Fisher's exact tests. What TCRdb holds here is the immuneACCESS table cut down to in-frame rearrangements. Part of the clones is not present; checked against another copy, under half of the missing clones reflect an unresolved V gene, and the others are unexplained. The V and J calls and clone size are taken from that table; D and trimming were inferred from the DNA. In this sample the table shows roughly 74,000 clones, 75% to 90% of which occur a single time. Less than 0.65% of the sample is in the top ten clones.

This receptor was identified in a human donor who received a liver transplant. Recombination joined TRBV2 with TRBJ2-7; the junction holds 10 bases that match TRBD1. The material was CD4+ T cells from blood, obtained before liver transplant. At the DNA level, the sequence is TGTGCCAGCAGTGGGACAGGGGGAGAGCAGTACTTC. Its protein is CASSGTGGEQYF.